These T cell receptor beta chains were read from a single sample in a study of CD8 T cells in Susac syndrome. TCRdb reanalysed the immunoSEQ multiplex PCR reads using MiXCR and keeps one entry per CDR3 protein. The profile covers some 200,000 distinct CDR3 sequences, with under 97% appearing a single time and around 0.092% taken by the ten largest. The sequenced material came from CD4+ T cells from PBMCs. The receptors come from a human donor with Susac syndrome. Each CDR3 is given with its conserved first and last residue. Fields, in order: V gene, clone size, J gene, CDR3 length, D gene, CDR3 protein, CDR3 DNA. A D gene is named only where the DNA matches it firmly. Clone size, where shown, is once, few, many, or a class for clones that have expanded.

V gene: TRBV20-1; clone size: -; J gene: TRBJ2-7; CDR3 length: 14; D gene: -; CDR3 protein: CSAIRFGNSYEQYF; CDR3 DNA: TGCAGTGCCATTCGGTTTGGCAACTCCTACGAGCAGTACTTC
V gene: TRBV5-1; clone size: -; J gene: TRBJ1-5; CDR3 length: 15; D gene: -; CDR3 protein: CASSLGTADNQPQHF; CDR3 DNA: TGCGCCAGCAGCTTGGGGACTGCTGACAATCAGCCCCAGCATTTT
V gene: TRBV23-1; clone size: -; J gene: TRBJ2-7; CDR3 length: 17; D gene: TRBD1; CDR3 protein: CASSRRSRDRGYYEQYF; CDR3 DNA: TGCGCCAGCAGTCGTCGAAGCCGGGACAGGGGATACTACGAGCAGTACTTC
V gene: TRBV7-9; clone size: -; J gene: TRBJ2-2; CDR3 length: 14; D gene: -; CDR3 protein: CASSREVSTGELFF; CDR3 DNA: TGTGCCAGCAGCCGGGAAGTTTCCACCGGGGAGCTGTTTTTT
V gene: TRBV24-1; clone size: -; J gene: TRBJ2-1; CDR3 length: 15; D gene: -; CDR3 protein: CATSGGGSSYNEQFF; CDR3 DNA: TGTGCCACCAGTGGAGGAGGGAGCTCCTACAATGAGCAGTTCTTC
V gene: TRBV5-1; clone size: -; J gene: TRBJ2-3; CDR3 length: 13; D gene: -; CDR3 protein: CASSLGSGGTQYF; CDR3 DNA: TGCGCCAGCAGCTTGGGTTCCGGCGGAACGCAGTATTTT
V gene: TRBV5-6; clone size: -; J gene: TRBJ2-5; CDR3 length: 18; D gene: TRBD2; CDR3 protein: CASSLAGSGGTLKETQYF; CDR3 DNA: TGTGCCAGCAGCTTGGCCGGTAGCGGGGGGACCCTAAAAGAGACCCAGTACTTC
V gene: TRBV24-1; clone size: -; J gene: TRBJ2-1; CDR3 length: 14; D gene: -; CDR3 protein: CATSDLKYNNEQFF; CDR3 DNA: TGTGCCACCAGTGATTTGAAGTACAACAATGAGCAGTTCTTC
V gene: TRBV20-1; clone size: -; J gene: TRBJ2-5; CDR3 length: 13; D gene: -; CDR3 protein: CSADTGIKETQYF; CDR3 DNA: TGCAGTGCTGACACCGGGATTAAAGAGACCCAGTACTTC
V gene: TRBV20-1; clone size: -; J gene: TRBJ2-1; CDR3 length: 14; D gene: -; CDR3 protein: CSARRDIRPWEQFF; CDR3 DNA: TGCAGTGCCCGGAGGGACATACGTCCCTGGGAGCAGTTCTTC
V gene: TRBV6-2/TRBV6-3; clone size: -; J gene: TRBJ1-5; CDR3 length: 12; D gene: -; CDR3 protein: CASTTSNQPQHF; CDR3 DNA: TGTGCCAGTACCACGAGCAATCAGCCCCAGCATTTT
V gene: TRBV20-1; clone size: -; J gene: TRBJ2-3; CDR3 length: 13; D gene: -; CDR3 protein: CSASYQGRDTQYF; CDR3 DNA: TGCAGTGCTAGCTATCAGGGCCGGGATACGCAGTATTTT
V gene: TRBV10-1; clone size: -; J gene: TRBJ1-6; CDR3 length: 13; D gene: -; CDR3 protein: CASSTGIGSDLHF; CDR3 DNA: TGCGCCAGCAGTACAGGTATAGGTTCGGATCTCCACTTT
V gene: TRBV7-3; clone size: -; J gene: TRBJ2-1; CDR3 length: 15; D gene: TRBD2; CDR3 protein: CASSYLAGGFDEQFF; CDR3 DNA: TGTGCCAGCAGCTACCTAGCGGGGGGCTTCGATGAGCAGTTCTTC
V gene: TRBV19; clone size: -; J gene: TRBJ1-6; CDR3 length: 14; D gene: TRBD1; CDR3 protein: CASGVDRDNSPLHF; CDR3 DNA: TGTGCCAGTGGAGTTGACAGGGACAATTCACCCCTCCACTTT
V gene: TRBV25-1; clone size: -; J gene: TRBJ1-6; CDR3 length: 14; D gene: -; CDR3 protein: CASSREVDNSPLHF; CDR3 DNA: TGTGCCAGCAGTCGGGAGGTAGATAATTCACCCCTCCACTTT
V gene: TRBV4-2; clone size: -; J gene: TRBJ1-2; CDR3 length: 12; D gene: -; CDR3 protein: CASSQENGGYTF; CDR3 DNA: TGTGCCAGCAGCCAAGAAAATGGGGGCTACACCTTC
V gene: TRBV25-1; clone size: -; J gene: TRBJ2-2; CDR3 length: 12; D gene: -; CDR3 protein: CASRRLTGELFF; CDR3 DNA: TGTGCCAGCCGGCGCCTCACCGGGGAGCTGTTTTTT
V gene: TRBV25-1; clone size: -; J gene: TRBJ1-2; CDR3 length: 14; D gene: TRBD1; CDR3 protein: CASTPPGQADGYTF; CDR3 DNA: TGTGCCAGCACTCCACCGGGACAGGCTGATGGCTACACCTTC
V gene: TRBV6-5; clone size: -; J gene: TRBJ1-6; CDR3 length: 12; D gene: -; CDR3 protein: CASKARNSPLHF; CDR3 DNA: TGTGCCAGCAAAGCCCGTAATTCACCCCTCCACTTT
V gene: TRBV12-3/TRBV12-4; clone size: once; J gene: TRBJ1-1; CDR3 length: 15; D gene: TRBD1; CDR3 protein: CASRETGTGNTEAFF; CDR3 DNA: TGTGCCAGCAGAGAGACCGGGACAGGAAACACTGAAGCTTTCTTT
V gene: TRBV19; clone size: -; J gene: TRBJ2-5; CDR3 length: 15; D gene: TRBD1; CDR3 protein: CASSLTGLSQETQYF; CDR3 DNA: TGTGCCAGTAGTCTGACAGGGCTCAGCCAAGAGACCCAGTACTTC
V gene: TRBV29-1; clone size: -; J gene: TRBJ1-6; CDR3 length: 13; D gene: TRBD1; CDR3 protein: CSVRDRGNSPLHF; CDR3 DNA: TGCAGCGTGAGGGACAGGGGGAATTCACCCCTCCACTTT
V gene: TRBV7-3; clone size: -; J gene: TRBJ1-2; CDR3 length: 13; D gene: -; CDR3 protein: CASNPPLQGSYTF; CDR3 DNA: TGTGCCAGCAACCCCCCCCTACAGGGAAGCTACACCTTC
V gene: TRBV18; clone size: -; J gene: TRBJ2-3; CDR3 length: 17; D gene: TRBD1; CDR3 protein: CASSLRTGDYGTDTQYF; CDR3 DNA: TGTGCCAGCTCACTCCGGACAGGGGATTACGGCACAGATACGCAGTATTTT
V gene: TRBV12-3/TRBV12-4; clone size: -; J gene: TRBJ2-3; CDR3 length: 16; D gene: TRBD2; CDR3 protein: CASSLDRGDGTDTQYF; CDR3 DNA: TGTGCCAGCAGTTTAGATCGGGGGGACGGCACAGATACGCAGTATTTT
V gene: TRBV6-5; clone size: once; J gene: TRBJ2-2; CDR3 length: 15; D gene: -; CDR3 protein: CASSPWDRNTGELFF; CDR3 DNA: TGTGCCAGCAGTCCTTGGGACCGGAACACCGGGGAGCTGTTTTTT
V gene: TRBV20-1; clone size: -; J gene: TRBJ2-5; CDR3 length: 13; D gene: -; CDR3 protein: CSAVLSLGETQYF; CDR3 DNA: TGCAGTGCAGTACTCTCTCTCGGGGAGACCCAGTACTTC
V gene: TRBV6-5; clone size: -; J gene: TRBJ2-2; CDR3 length: 15; D gene: TRBD1; CDR3 protein: CASSYGTVVTGELFF; CDR3 DNA: TGTGCCAGCAGTTACGGGACAGTGGTCACCGGGGAGCTGTTTTTT
V gene: TRBV6-2/TRBV6-3; clone size: -; J gene: TRBJ2-1; CDR3 length: 13; D gene: TRBD2; CDR3 protein: CASRASGVDEQFF; CDR3 DNA: TGTGCCAGCAGGGCTAGCGGGGTCGATGAGCAGTTCTTC
V gene: TRBV2; clone size: -; J gene: TRBJ2-2; CDR3 length: 15; D gene: -; CDR3 protein: CASRGGGVVAGELFF; CDR3 DNA: TGTGCCAGCAGAGGAGGAGGGGTCGTCGCCGGGGAGCTGTTTTTT
V gene: TRBV29-1; clone size: -; J gene: TRBJ1-5; CDR3 length: 12; D gene: -; CDR3 protein: CSVGSLNQPQHF; CDR3 DNA: TGCAGCGTTGGTTCACTTAATCAGCCCCAGCATTTT
V gene: TRBV20-1; clone size: -; J gene: TRBJ1-2; CDR3 length: 12; D gene: -; CDR3 protein: CSAYGPHDGYTF; CDR3 DNA: TGCAGTGCATATGGCCCTCATGATGGCTACACCTTC
V gene: TRBV5-1; clone size: -; J gene: TRBJ1-4; CDR3 length: 15; D gene: -; CDR3 protein: CASSPGGGGIEKLFF; CDR3 DNA: TGCGCCAGCAGCCCAGGCGGAGGGGGAATTGAAAAACTGTTTTTT
V gene: TRBV9; clone size: once; J gene: TRBJ2-5; CDR3 length: 14; D gene: -; CDR3 protein: CASSVRLDQETQYF; CDR3 DNA: TGTGCCAGCAGCGTACGACTGGACCAAGAGACCCAGTACTTC
V gene: TRBV5-1; clone size: -; J gene: TRBJ1-5; CDR3 length: 14; D gene: TRBD1; CDR3 protein: CASSLGGQDQPQHF; CDR3 DNA: TGCGCCAGCAGCTTGGGGGGACAGGATCAGCCCCAGCATTTT
V gene: TRBV15; clone size: -; J gene: TRBJ1-5; CDR3 length: 15; D gene: -; CDR3 protein: CATSRPGAGNQPQHF; CDR3 DNA: TGTGCCACCAGCAGACCCGGAGCGGGCAATCAGCCCCAGCATTTT
V gene: TRBV9; clone size: -; J gene: TRBJ2-3; CDR3 length: 16; D gene: TRBD1; CDR3 protein: CASSVVGDRGADTQYF; CDR3 DNA: TGTGCCAGCAGCGTAGTGGGGGACAGGGGCGCAGATACGCAGTATTTT
V gene: TRBV7-8; clone size: once; J gene: TRBJ1-5; CDR3 length: 14; D gene: -; CDR3 protein: CASSAYGTNQPQHF; CDR3 DNA: TGTGCCAGCAGCGCCTACGGGACAAATCAGCCCCAGCATTTT
V gene: TRBV3-1; clone size: -; J gene: TRBJ2-5; CDR3 length: 15; D gene: TRBD1; CDR3 protein: CASSQTGQGKETQYF; CDR3 DNA: TGTGCCAGCAGCCAAACAGGACAGGGAAAAGAGACCCAGTACTTC
V gene: TRBV30; clone size: once; J gene: TRBJ2-3; CDR3 length: 14; D gene: TRBD2; CDR3 protein: CACLPSGVTDTQYF; CDR3 DNA: TGTGCCTGCTTGCCTAGCGGGGTCACAGATACGCAGTATTTT
V gene: TRBV20-1; clone size: -; J gene: TRBJ2-3; CDR3 length: 16; D gene: TRBD2; CDR3 protein: CSARVSGGAWTDTQYF; CDR3 DNA: TGCAGTGCTAGAGTTAGCGGGGGGGCATGGACAGATACGCAGTATTTT
V gene: TRBV5-4; clone size: -; J gene: TRBJ1-2; CDR3 length: 14; D gene: -; CDR3 protein: CASSLEGLGYGYTF; CDR3 DNA: TGTGCCAGCAGCTTAGAAGGGTTGGGCTATGGCTACACCTTC
V gene: TRBV6-6; clone size: -; J gene: TRBJ1-1; CDR3 length: 16; D gene: -; CDR3 protein: CASSYWDTPVSTEAFF; CDR3 DNA: TGTGCCAGCAGTTACTGGGACACTCCGGTTAGCACTGAAGCTTTCTTT
V gene: TRBV10-3; clone size: once; J gene: TRBJ2-1; CDR3 length: 16; D gene: TRBD2; CDR3 protein: CAISEGSSGVLREQFF; CDR3 DNA: TGTGCCATCAGTGAAGGGTCTAGCGGGGTACTGAGGGAGCAGTTCTTC
V gene: TRBV9; clone size: -; J gene: TRBJ2-4; CDR3 length: 12; D gene: -; CDR3 protein: CASSGPGNIQYF; CDR3 DNA: TGTGCCAGCAGCGGACCAGGAAACATTCAGTACTTC
V gene: TRBV7-3; clone size: -; J gene: TRBJ2-1; CDR3 length: 15; D gene: TRBD2; CDR3 protein: CASSLGLAGEVEQFF; CDR3 DNA: TGTGCCAGCAGCTTAGGACTAGCGGGGGAGGTTGAGCAGTTCTTC
V gene: TRBV7-9; clone size: -; J gene: TRBJ2-5; CDR3 length: 14; D gene: -; CDR3 protein: CASSSGGHQETQYF; CDR3 DNA: TGTGCCAGCAGCTCGGGGGGCCACCAAGAGACCCAGTACTTC
V gene: TRBV9; clone size: -; J gene: TRBJ2-3; CDR3 length: 17; D gene: TRBD2; CDR3 protein: CASSSTPLAGVADTQYF; CDR3 DNA: TGTGCCAGCAGCTCCACCCCACTAGCGGGGGTAGCAGATACGCAGTATTTT
V gene: TRBV20-1; clone size: -; J gene: TRBJ1-2; CDR3 length: 11; D gene: -; CDR3 protein: CSGLLGHGYTF; CDR3 DNA: TGCAGTGGGTTACTAGGGCACGGCTACACCTTC
V gene: TRBV20-1; clone size: -; J gene: TRBJ1-5; CDR3 length: 14; D gene: TRBD1; CDR3 protein: CSAAGTGRDQPQHF; CDR3 DNA: TGCAGTGCTGCCGGGACAGGGAGGGATCAGCCCCAGCATTTT
V gene: TRBV5-1; clone size: -; J gene: TRBJ1-2; CDR3 length: 13; D gene: -; CDR3 protein: CASSLVLDYGYTF; CDR3 DNA: TGCGCCAGCAGCTTGGTCCTTGACTATGGCTACACCTTC